The 14 T cell receptor beta chains below come from one sample, sequenced in a study of T cells in Graves' hyperthyroidism and ophthalmopathy (dated by TCRdb to about 2019). Library preparation used multiplex PCR. The sequencing machine was an Illumina HiSeq 2000. TCR beta CDR3 regions were amplified from RNA transcripts. For the first round of RT-PCR on the TCR CDR3, the HTBI primer set was used together with the Qiagen OneStep RT-PCR kit. TCRdb reran the public reads through fastp at Q25 and MiXCR, keeping productive beta chains. Each entry is one CDR3 protein sequence, shown with its most common DNA and genes. The sample data list about 520,000 distinct CDR3 sequences, and approximately 25% of these were observed just once. Approximately 11% of the sample lies in the top ten. Material for sequencing was blood. The receptors derive from a woman in her 30s with Graves' ophthalmopathy.

This clonotype was recorded a few times. The chain has TRBV12-3 or TRBV12-4 and TRBJ2-7, with 7 bases identical to TRBD1. Unmatched junction bases numbered 6, after V lost 1 base and J lost 6 bases. CDR3 length: 14 residues. The chain's CDR3 is CASSLGQGVFEQYF. The CDR3 DNA sequence: TGTGCCAGCAGTTTAGGGCAGGGGGTGTTCGAGCAGTACTTC.

The rearrangement joins TRBV28 to TRBJ1-2; 9 bases agree with TRBD1. Germline CDR1 reads MDHEN; CDR2 reads SYDVKM. There are 16 residues in the CDR3. With V trimmed by 8 bases and J by 2 bases, 12 bases remained unmatched. The CDR3 DNA is TGTGCCAGCCTGGGACAGGGAAACCAAGAAAACTATGGCTACACCTTC. Amino acid sequence: CASLGQGNQENYGYTF.

V usage is TRBV30 and J usage is TRBJ2-5; D may be TRBD2 (6 bases). This CDR3 has 14 residues. Germline V lookup: CDR1 GTSNPN, CDR2 SVGIG (reference sequence). V dropped 0 bases and J dropped 4 bases, with 12 bases sitting between them. The CDR3: CAWSVGGAGETQYF. CDR3 in DNA: TGTGCCTGGAGTGTAGGCGGGGCTGGAGAGACCCAGTACTTC.

This clonotype was recorded a few times. The chain is built from TRBV30 and TRBJ1-6; D is perhaps TRBD1 (6 bases). The CDR3 length is 17 residues. Germline loops: CDR1 GTSNPN, CDR2 SVGIG (reference sequence). V dropped 3 bases and J dropped 0 bases, with 15 bases sitting between them. CDR3 residues: CAWSRDRPSSYNSPLHF. The CDR3 DNA follows: TGTGCCTGGAGCCGCGACAGGCCGAGCTCCTATAATTCACCCCTCCACTTT.

There are many counts of this clonotype. One junction end does not reproduce the germline sequence, and a read error may be involved. The V call is TRBV5-1, the J call TRBJ1-1; unclear D gene. The CDR3 spans 15 residues. Germline CDR1 SGHRS, CDR2 YFSETQ. The CDR3 DNA sequence: TGCGCCAGCAGCTTCGCCGGGTCCCCGAACACTGAAGCCTTCTTT. Amino acids: CASSFAGSPNTEAFF.

This clonotype was detected ten times or more. This rearrangement joins TRBV18 to TRBJ1-5; D is perhaps TRBD1 (5 bases). CDR1 is KGHSH, CDR2 LQKENI, per germline. The germline V and J ends were trimmed by 0 bases and 9 bases, with 12 bases remaining between them. The CDR3 length is 14 residues. CDR3 DNA: TGTGCCAGCTCACCACCGGGGGAGTTGGGGCCCCAGCATTTT. It is translated as CASSPPGELGPQHF.

This clonotype has only a few counts. CDR3 sequence (DNA): TGTGCCAGCAGTTACGGGGGAAGGGGTAACACTGAAGCTTTCTTT. Its protein product is CASSYGGRGNTEAFF. The chain combines TRBV6-5 with TRBJ1-1; D may be TRBD1 (5 bases). The CDR3 is 15 amino acids. Per germline, CDR1 MNHEY and CDR2 SVGAGI. V shed 2 bases and J shed 2 bases, with 12 bases lying between them.

In the case of this clonotype: One junction end disagrees with the germline gene, perhaps due to a read error. The chain couples TRBV3-1 to TRBJ2-7; 10 nucleotides line up with TRBD2. The CDR3 contains 15 residues. Germline CDR1 is LGHDT and CDR2 is YNNKEL (reference sequence). CDR3 coding DNA: TGTGCCAGCAGCCAAGCAGGACTAGCGGTTTACGAGCAGCACTTC. Translated: CASSQAGLAVYEQHF.

The V call is TRBV29-1, the J call TRBJ1-2, with 7 nucleotides matching TRBD1. Trimming cost V 7 bases and J 5 bases; bases outside gene matches: 10. CDR3 size: 13 residues. Germline lookup yields CDR1 SQVTM and CDR2 ANQGSEA. This CDR3 is CSGIATGTYGYTF. DNA for the CDR3: TGCAGCGGGATAGCGACAGGGACTTATGGCTACACCTTC.

The chain is built from TRBV20-1 and TRBJ1-2; 10 bases fit TRBD1. The CDR3 contains 13 residues. The V gene end was trimmed by 5 bases and the J gene end by 6 bases; junction bases not matched to a gene: 6. Germline V gene sequence: CDR1 DFQATT, CDR2 SNEGSKA (reference sequence). The CDR3 coding sequence is TGCAGTGCTTTCAGGACAGGGGGGGATGGCTACACCTTC. This codes for CSAFRTGGDGYTF.

This sequence joins TRBV19 and TRBJ1-1; 7 positions agree with TRBD1. Germline V lookup: CDR1 LNHDA, CDR2 SQIVND (reference sequence). The CDR3 consists of 14 residues. V lost 7 bases, J lost 1 base, and 6 bases stayed unmatched. CDR3 region: CASMWTGRNTEAFF. In DNA form, the CDR3 reads TGTGCCAGTATGTGGACAGGAAGGAACACTGAAGCTTTCTTT.

This clonotype was observed a handful of times. The chain employs TRBV28 and TRBJ2-5; tentative D call: TRBD1 (6 bases). Trimming stripped 3 bases from V and 5 bases from J, with 16 bases between. The V gene's germline CDR1 is MDHEN and CDR2 SYDVKM. This CDR3 is built from 15 residues. In nucleotides, the CDR3 is TGTGCCAGCAGTTTGCCACAGGGAGTGATGGAGACCCAGTACTTC. It is translated as CASSLPQGVMETQYF.

The V gene is TRBV29-1, the J gene TRBJ1-2, with D perhaps matching TRBD1 (5 bases). V gave up 6 bases and J gave up 4 bases, with 15 bases separating them. The CDR3 has 13 residues. The germline CDR1 and CDR2 sequences are SQVTM and ANQGSEA. DNA for the CDR3: TGCAGCGTCACCCGCCGGGACCCCTATGGCTACACCTTC. Its translation: CSVTRRDPYGYTF.

This clonotype was recorded at least ten times. This chain uses TRBV27 with TRBJ2-7, with 7 bases identical to TRBD1. The V gene end was trimmed by 6 bases and the J gene end by 6 bases; junction bases not matched to a gene: 8. The CDR3 totals 13 residues. Per the germline V gene, CDR1 is MNHEY and CDR2 is SMNVEV (reference sequence). CDR3 sequence reads: CASRGTGVSEQYF. In nucleotides, the CDR3 is TGTGCCAGCAGGGGTACAGGGGTTTCCGAGCAGTACTTC.